The entry below gives a single TCR beta chain sequence along with its context. The entry originates in a study of control samples from healthy donors and cancer patients. Clones were read by immunoSEQ multiplex PCR, and TCRdb kept only the in-frame ones, dropping some. The sample contains 100,000 to 150,000 clones, nearly 90% of which appear only once. V gave up 6 bases and J gave up 6 bases; unmatched junction bases: 9. This CDR3 has 16 amino acids. Germline lookup yields CDR1 SNHLY and CDR2 FYNNEI. V usage is TRBV2 and J usage is TRBJ2-4, with 12 positions matching TRBD2. This clonotype was obtained from a man over 45 in good health. Sequencing was carried out using blood. The CDR3 DNA reads as TGTGCCAGCAGCCCTAGCGGGGGGGCCGAGGGAAACATTCAGTACTTC. The encoded protein is CASSPSGGAEGNIQYF. The full variable domain, with the rest looked up from reference TRBV2 and TRBJ2-4, is EPEVTQTPSHQVTQMGQEVILRCVPISNHLYFYWYRQILGQKVEFLVSFYNNEISEKSEIFDDQFSVERPDGSNFTLKIRSTKLEDSAMYFCASSPSGGAEGNIQYFGAGTRLSVL.